These 17 T cell receptor beta chains were sequenced from one sample in a study of regulatory T cells in long-lasting Graves disease (dated by TCRdb to about 2021). Reading the label with the study, this specimen's time point is: newly diagnosed GD, antithyroid drugs for less than 3 months. For both TCR sequencing and RNA sequencing, RNA was extracted from PBMCs using TRIzol. The library was prepared using multiplex PCR. For sequencing, an Illumina HiSeq 4000 was employed. To build TCR beta libraries, CDR3 regions were amplified by Arm-PCR using iRepertoire HTBI primers. TCRdb cleaned the public reads at Q25 with fastp, built clones with MiXCR and kept in-frame beta chains. All rows with the same CDR3 protein become a single entry with the most common DNA and genes. This sample gives 500,000 or so distinct CDR3 sequences in total; around 15% of them show up just once. The ten largest account for approximately 19% of the sample.

These data were likewise used in another study, on T cells in Graves' hyperthyroidism and ophthalmopathy.

The sequencing used peripheral blood mononuclear cells (PBMCs), collected at new diagnosis, from a patient treated with antithyroid drugs. The receptors come from a woman in her forties or fifties with Graves disease. Donor details come from another sample of the same person, matched by shared clones.

The J gene is TRBJ2-2, the V gene TRBV3-1; 13 nucleotides align to TRBD2. CDR3 length: 17 residues. V dropped 5 bases and J dropped 0; count of bases not matched to a gene: 3. CDR1 LGHDT and CDR2 YNNKEL come from the germline V gene (reference sequence). The CDR3 sequence is CASSRLAGGANTGELFF. CDR3 nucleotides: TGTGCCAGCAGCAGACTAGCGGGAGGTGCGAACACCGGGGAGCTGTTTTTT. Filled out from reference TRBV3-1 and TRBJ2-2, the complete variable domain reads DTAVSQTPKYLVTQMGNDKSIKCEQNLGHDTMYWYKQDSKKFLKIMFSYNNKELIINETVPNRFSPKSPDKAHLNLHINSLELGDSAVYFCASSRLAGGANTGELFFGEGSRLTVL.

The chain links TRBV9 to TRBJ2-3; 9 bases line up with TRBD2. Looked up from germline, CDR1 is SGDLS and CDR2 is YYNGEE. The CDR3 spans 15 residues. The V segment lost 1 base and the J segment 3 bases; nucleotides outside the gene matches: 3. CDR3 loop: CASSVLAGVTDTQYF. CDR3 nucleotides: TGTGCCAGCAGCGTATTAGCGGGAGTGACAGATACGCAGTATTTT.

This clonotype was found a few times. The chain links TRBV5-1 to TRBJ2-1; TRBD2 aligns across 8 bases. Per germline, CDR1 SGHRS and CDR2 YFSETQ. The CDR3 runs 16 residues. The ends lost 4 bases at V and 9 bases at J; junction bases unmatched: 15. The CDR3 DNA reads TGCGCCAGCAGCCCCAGCGGGGGTAGTGGTTCGGGTGAGCAGTTCTTC. Protein product: CASSPSGGSGSGEQFF.

The genes are TRBV3-1 and TRBJ1-4; TRBD1 agrees at 7 bases. Germline assignment: CDR1 LGHDT and CDR2 YNNKEL (reference sequence). This CDR3 is 14 amino acids long. Germline trimming cut 4 bases from V and 8 bases from J; bases unmatched to any gene: 7. This CDR3 is CASSPTGYAEKLFF. The CDR3 nucleotides are TGTGCCAGCAGCCCGACAGGGTACGCCGAAAAACTGTTTTTT. Full variable domain (outside the CDR3, taken from reference TRBV3-1 and TRBJ1-4): DTAVSQTPKYLVTQMGNDKSIKCEQNLGHDTMYWYKQDSKKFLKIMFSYNNKELIINETVPNRFSPKSPDKAHLNLHINSLELGDSAVYFCASSPTGYAEKLFFGSGTQLSVL.

This clonotype has a handful of counts. CDR3: CASSSSGDYGYTF. The CDR3 DNA follows: TGTGCCAGCAGCTCCTCAGGGGACTATGGCTACACCTTC. The chain couples TRBV7-9 to TRBJ1-2, with a tentative D call TRBD1 (6 bases). Germline V gene lookup returns CDR1 SEHNR and CDR2 FQNEAQ (reference sequence). The CDR3 extends over 13 amino acids. V lost 4 bases and J 3 bases, leaving 9 bases between the germline ends. Combining the CDR3 with reference TRBV7-9 and TRBJ1-2 gives the whole variable domain DTGVSQNPRHKITKRGQNVTFRCDPISEHNRLYWYRQTLGQGPEFLTYFQNEAQLEKSRLLSDRFSAERPKGSFSTLEIQRTEQGDSAMYLCASSSSGDYGYTFGSGTRLTVV.

This clonotype is a singleton in its sample. The V gene is TRBV6-1, the J gene TRBJ2-7; 10 nucleotides align to TRBD2. The CDR3 spans 19 residues. With V trimmed by 1 base and J by 6 bases, 18 bases remained unmatched. Germline V gene data show CDR1 as MNHNS and CDR2 as SASEGT. CDR3: CASSEVVGLAGVRTCEQYF. The CDR3 region has the DNA TGTGCCAGCAGTGAAGTGGTTGGGCTAGCGGGAGTACGGACCTGCGAGCAGTACTTC.

This clonotype was picked up many times. This chain connects TRBV7-2 to TRBJ2-1; 7 bases fit TRBD2. V lost 0 bases, J lost 3 bases, and 17 bases stayed unmatched. This CDR3 has 20 amino acids. From germline, CDR1 is SGHTA and CDR2 FQGNSA. The CDR3 protein is CASSLAPRVQRDPRYNEQFF. The CDR3 region has the DNA TGTGCCAGCAGCTTAGCGCCCCGTGTGCAGCGGGACCCCCGCTACAATGAGCAGTTCTTC.

The CDR3, as DNA: TGTGCCAGTAGTCCCCTAGCGGGAGGAAGTACCGGGGAGCTGTTTTTT. This encodes CASSPLAGGSTGELFF. The V gene is TRBV19, the J gene TRBJ2-2; 11 bases line up with TRBD2. Germline CDR1 and CDR2: LNHDA and SQIVND (reference sequence). The trim removed 5 bases at V and 5 bases at J, leaving 7 bases unmatched. The CDR3 covers 16 residues.

In this sample, this clonotype turned up a few times. V gene TRBV18 combines with J gene TRBJ2-7, with TRBD1 matching 7 bases. The CDR3 spans 14 residues. Trimming took 6 bases from V and 1 from J; bases not matched to a gene: 6. The germline V gene encodes CDR1 KGHSH and CDR2 LQKENI. The CDR3 coding sequence is TGTGCCAGCTCTTCCGGGACAGAATCCTACGAGCAGTACTTC. Amino acids: CASSSGTESYEQYF.

This clonotype was picked up many times. V and J are TRBV30 and TRBJ2-7; TRBD2 might be the D (6 bases). Germline-derived CDR1 and CDR2 are GTSNPN and SVGIG (reference sequence). Trimming left V 0 bases short and J 2 bases short, with 11 bases between. The CDR3 is made up of 14 amino acids. The CDR3 DNA reads TGTGCCTGGAGTGTGGGACTGGCCCCCTACGAGCAGTACTTC. Protein: CAWSVGLAPYEQYF.

This clonotype was observed many times. This chain joins TRBV5-5 and TRBJ1-5; 7 bases line up with TRBD1. The CDR3 loop spans 16 amino acids. After removal of 5 bases from V and 5 bases from J, the junction contained 13 bases not matched to a gene. CDR1 and CDR2 from the germline V gene are SGHKS and YYEKEE (reference sequence). CDR3 residues: CASSPGQKNRHQPQHF. CDR3 sequence (DNA): TGTGCCAGCAGTCCGGGACAGAAGAATAGGCATCAGCCCCAGCATTTT.

V and J are TRBV28 and TRBJ2-1; 8 nucleotides agree with TRBD2. This CDR3 region has 14 residues. Per germline, CDR1 MDHEN and CDR2 SYDVKM. V dropped 6 bases and J dropped 2; count of bases not matched to a gene: 3. The CDR3 DNA reads TGTGCCAGCAGCCGGGGGGGAGCCTACAATGAGCAGTTCTTC. This codes for CASSRGGAYNEQFF.

This clonotype appeared a few times. The chain carries TRBV6-5 and TRBJ2-1; possibly TRBD2 for D (5 bases). The germline V and J ends were trimmed by 1 base and 9 bases, with 7 bases remaining between them. The CDR3 is made up of 12 amino acids. The germline V gene has CDR1 MNHEY and CDR2 SVGAGI. The DNA of the CDR3 is TGTGCCAGCAGTTACTTGAGCGGTGAGCAGTTCTTC. This gives the protein CASSYLSGEQFF.

The chain recombines TRBV19 with TRBJ2-5; TRBD1 aligns across 9 bases. V was pared by 7 bases and J by 3 bases, with 3 bases of the junction left unmatched. From germline, CDR1 is LNHDA and CDR2 SQIVND (reference sequence). This CDR3 region has 13 residues. CDR3 bases: TGTGCCAGTAACAGGGGGCTGGAAGAGACCCAGTACTTC. It translates to CASNRGLEETQYF. The complete variable domain, with remaining parts taken from reference TRBV19 and TRBJ2-5, reads DGGITQSPKYLFRKEGQNVTLSCEQNLNHDAMYWYRQDPGQGLRLIYYSQIVNDFQKGDIAEGYSVSREKKESFPLTVTSAQKNPTAFYLCASNRGLEETQYFGPGTRLLVL.

The CDR3 nucleotides are TGCGCCAGCAGCCAAGATTTTTTAACCCTTGAAGCTTTCTTT. This codes for CASSQDFLTLEAFF. V gene TRBV4-1 combines with J gene TRBJ1-1, with D unresolved. CDR1 is MGHRA and CDR2 is YSYEKL in the germline V gene. The CDR3 totals 14 residues. With 0 bases removed from V and 7 bases from J, the gap between germline ends came to 12 bases.

Many counts were recorded for this clonotype. The V call is TRBV20-1, the J call TRBJ2-7, with TRBD1 identical over 9 bases. Germline V gives CDR1 DFQATT, CDR2 SNEGSKA (reference sequence). The V segment lost 6 bases and the J segment 0 bases; nucleotides outside the gene matches: 3. The CDR3 consists of 13 residues. The CDR3 region has the DNA TGCAGTGCCACAGGGGGCCTCTCCTACGAGCAGTACTTC. Translation gives CSATGGLSYEQYF.

This clonotype was observed at least ten times. J is TRBJ2-1 and V is TRBV14; the D is unclear. Germline V gene data show CDR1 as SGHDN and CDR2 as FVKESK. The CDR3 has 13 amino acids. Trimming left V 1 base short and J 10 bases short, with 11 bases between. This CDR3 reads CASSQGIAWEQFF. The CDR3 DNA reads TGTGCCAGCAGCCAAGGCATAGCTTGGGAGCAGTTCTTC.